This T cell receptor beta chain was obtained from a study of cytomegalovirus exposure and HLA in healthy donors. Study findings and constraints: A link between a missense DCLRE1C variant and TCR beta V- and J-gene trimming emerged from a later analysis.

Vbeta (60) and Jbeta (13) primers were used in the PCR. Sequencing used immunoSEQ multiplex PCR; TCRdb keeps in-frame clones, though not all of them. In the table there are 180,000 or so clones, roughly four fifths of which are singletons. This CDR3 region has 18 residues. V was trimmed by 1 base and J by 6 bases, leaving 23 bases between them. Germline CDR1 and CDR2: SGHVS and FQNEAQ. Donors likely had unrecorded immune exposures despite being nominally healthy when sampled. Turning to this clone: What it binds is not known.

This receptor was taken from a woman between 25 and 40 years old in good health and CMV-seropositive. This sequence joins TRBV7-8 and TRBJ2-3; weak D call: TRBD1 (5 bases). The sequenced sample was PBMCs. The CDR3 region is CASSLGSTSTAFFDTQYF. The CDR3 coding sequence is TGTGCCAGCAGCTTAGGCTCCACCTCGACAGCCTTTTTTGATACGCAGTATTTT.